A single TCR beta chain is shown here with its context. The CDR3 sequence is 12 residues long. V was cut by 5 bases and J by 0 bases, with 4 bases left in between. Per germline, CDR1 LNHDA and CDR2 SQIVND (reference sequence). These data belong to a study of T cell clonotyping in hematopoietic cell transplantation. In the study overall: Recipient blood drawn about 28 days pretransplant and days 30, 100, 180 after.

Clones were sequenced by immunoSEQ multiplex PCR, and TCRdb holds only the in-frame ones, with some missing. The sample has around 14,000 clones, less than 80% seen once; the top ten hold roughly 10%. The sequenced sample was PBMCs. The gene calls are TRBV19 and TRBJ1-2; no reliable D call. The sequence came from a human donor who either received an allogeneic hematopoietic cell transplant for a myeloid malignancy or was a related donor (not recorded which). Some clones in this sample may be carry-over from other donors' samples. CDR3 nucleotides: TGTGCCAGTAGTCTTACTAACTATGGCTACACCTTC. It codes for CASSLTNYGYTF. Full variable domain (rest looked up from reference TRBV19 and TRBJ1-2): DGGITQSPKYLFRKEGQNVTLSCEQNLNHDAMYWYRQDPGQGLRLIYYSQIVNDFQKGDIAEGYSVSREKKESFPLTVTSAQKNPTAFYLCASSLTNYGYTFGSGTRLTVV.